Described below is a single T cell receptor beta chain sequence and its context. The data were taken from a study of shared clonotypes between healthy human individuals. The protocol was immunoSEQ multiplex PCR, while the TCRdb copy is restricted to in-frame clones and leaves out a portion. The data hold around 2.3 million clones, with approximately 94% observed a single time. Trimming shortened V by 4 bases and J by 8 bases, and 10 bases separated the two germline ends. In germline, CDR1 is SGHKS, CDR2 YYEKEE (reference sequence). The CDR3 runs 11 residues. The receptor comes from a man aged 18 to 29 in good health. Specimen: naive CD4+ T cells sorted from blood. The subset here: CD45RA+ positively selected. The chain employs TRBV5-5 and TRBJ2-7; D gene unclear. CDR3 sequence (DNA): TGTGCCAGCAGCATTCAGCCACAGCAGTACTTC. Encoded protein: CASSIQPQQYF. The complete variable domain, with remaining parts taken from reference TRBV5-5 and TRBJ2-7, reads DAGVTQSPTHLIKTRGQQVTLRCSPISGHKSVSWYQQVLGQGPQFIFQYYEKEERGRGNFPDRFSARQFPNYSSELNVNALLLGDSALYLCASSIQPQQYFGPGTRLTVT.